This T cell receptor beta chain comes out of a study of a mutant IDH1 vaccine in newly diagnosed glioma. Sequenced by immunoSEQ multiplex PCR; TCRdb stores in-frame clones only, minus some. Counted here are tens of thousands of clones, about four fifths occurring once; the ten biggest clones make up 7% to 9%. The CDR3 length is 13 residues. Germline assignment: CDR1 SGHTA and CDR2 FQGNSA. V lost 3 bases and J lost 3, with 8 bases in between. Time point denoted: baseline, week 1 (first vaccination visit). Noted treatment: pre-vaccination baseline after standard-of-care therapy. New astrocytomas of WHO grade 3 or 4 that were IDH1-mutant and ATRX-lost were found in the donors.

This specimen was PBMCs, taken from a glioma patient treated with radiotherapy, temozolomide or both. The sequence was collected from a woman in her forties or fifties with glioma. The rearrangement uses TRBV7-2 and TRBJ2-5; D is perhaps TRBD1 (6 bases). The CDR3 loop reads CASSFRDKETQYF. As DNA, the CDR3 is TGTGCCAGCAGCTTTCGGGACAAAGAGACCCAGTACTTC.